Presented here are 13 T cell receptor beta chains from one specimen sequenced in a study of shared clonotypes between healthy human individuals (dated by TCRdb to about 2020). To prepare the library, the immunoSEQ multiplex PCR assay was applied. The table comes from immuneACCESS by way of TCRdb, which keeps in-frame sequences with V and J called. Part of the clones is missing from these tables; in studies checked, under half for an unresolved V gene and the rest for unknown reasons. The sample records 450,000 or so clones, roughly three quarters of which are singletons. The ten largest account for around 12% of the sample. The specimen was PBMCs. The receptors here all came from a woman aged 40 to 49 in good health. Some clones in this sample may be carry-over from other donors' samples.

Comments on this clone: A far larger clone is one base from this, pointing to a likely read error. The rearrangement uses TRBV29-1 and TRBJ1-5; no firm D call. Germline loops: CDR1 SQVTM, CDR2 ANQGSEA. The CDR3 covers 16 residues. The CDR3 is CSVNRCRSLSNHPQHF. The CDR3 coding sequence is TGCAGCGTTAATAGGTGTAGGAGTTTGAGCAATCATCCCCAGCATTTT.

V and J are TRBV30 and TRBJ1-4; TRBD1 matches at 9 bases. This CDR3 spans 17 amino acids. The germline CDR1 and CDR2 sequences are GTSNPN and SVGIG (reference sequence). V dropped 5 bases and J dropped 6; count of bases not matched to a gene: 16. DNA of the CDR3: TGTGCCTGGGCACAGGGGGCGCTAAACCCGCTCGATGAAAAACTGTTTTTT. Translated, it gives CAWAQGALNPLDEKLFF.

The gene calls are TRBV7-9 and TRBJ2-1; 7 bases agree with TRBD1. The CDR3 spans 16 residues. Unmatched junction bases numbered 7, after V lost 5 bases and J lost 0 bases. Germline V gene data show CDR1 as SEHNR and CDR2 as FQNEAQ (reference sequence). CDR3 sequence (DNA): TGTGCCAGCAGCCCGACGACAGGGAGCTCCTACAATGAGCAGTTCTTC. It translates to CASSPTTGSSYNEQFF.

The chain combines TRBV5-1 with TRBJ2-3; tentatively, D is TRBD1 (6 bases). Between the trimmed V and J ends, which lost 6 bases and 3 bases, there was a span of 11 bases. The germline gives CDR1 SGHRS, CDR2 YFSETQ. This CDR3 comprises 13 residues. Here the CDR3 DNA reads TGCGCCAGCACCCAACAGGGTACAGATACGCAGTATTTT. Translated: CASTQQGTDTQYF.

This sequence joins TRBV30 and TRBJ2-2, with TRBD2 matching over 10 bases. Trimming cost V 1 base and J 4 bases; bases outside gene matches: 9. The CDR3 is made up of 17 amino acids. The V gene's germline CDR1 is GTSNPN and CDR2 SVGIG (reference sequence). The DNA for the CDR3 is TGTGCCTGGAGTGGCCTTCTAGCGGGAGTAGCCACCGGGGAGCTGTTTTTT. Its protein is CAWSGLLAGVATGELFF.

This clone appeared once. The chain uses TRBV30 and TRBJ2-7; 7 bases fit TRBD2. Germline lookup yields CDR1 GTSNPN and CDR2 SVGIG (reference sequence). The V segment lost 4 bases and the J segment 2 bases; nucleotides outside the gene matches: 8. The CDR3 has 14 residues. The CDR3 here is CAWNSGRGTYEQYF. CDR3 DNA sequence: TGTGCCTGGAACAGCGGGCGGGGGACCTACGAGCAGTACTTC.

This chain connects TRBV15 to TRBJ2-7, with 9 nucleotides matching TRBD2. Germline V CDR1 and CDR2: LNHNV, YYDKDF (reference sequence). Germline trimming cut 1 base from V and 5 bases from J; bases unmatched to any gene: 6. CDR3 length equals 15 residues. The CDR3: CATSRGIAGAHEQYF. The CDR3 DNA reads as TGTGCCACCAGCAGAGGAATAGCGGGAGCACACGAGCAGTACTTC. Supplemented by reference TRBV15 and TRBJ2-7, the full variable domain reads DAMVIQNPRYQVTQFGKPVTLSCSQTLNHNVMYWYQQKSSQAPKLLFHYYDKDFNNEADTPDNFQSRRPNTSFCFLDIRSPGLGDTAMYLCATSRGIAGAHEQYFGPGTRLTVT.

As to this clone: The same CDR3 arises from other DNA sequences in this sample as well. This chain connects TRBV28 to TRBJ1-5; D call uncertain. V was clipped by 2 bases and J by 6 bases, with 5 bases between them. Germline V gene sequence: CDR1 MDHEN, CDR2 SYDVKM. This CDR3 has 12 residues. CDR3 amino acids: CASSLRVQPQHF. Here the CDR3 DNA reads TGTGCCAGCAGTTTAAGGGTTCAGCCCCAGCATTTT.

The J gene is TRBJ2-2, the V gene TRBV6-4, with D unclear. The germline V gene encodes CDR1 MRHNA and CDR2 SNTAGT. Trimming left V 4 bases short and J 3 bases short, with 6 bases between. The length of the CDR3 is 13 residues. CDR3 nucleotide sequence: TGTGCCAGCAGTGCAACCGACACCGGGGAGCTGTTTTTT. Its protein is CASSATDTGELFF.

The chain employs TRBV7-2 and TRBJ2-5, with D possibly matching TRBD2 (6 bases). V was trimmed by 4 bases and J by 9 bases, leaving 18 bases between them. The CDR3 runs 14 residues. Germline V gene sequence: CDR1 SGHTA, CDR2 FQGNSA. Here the CDR3 reads CASSSPAGMVAQYF. The CDR3 region has the DNA TGTGCCAGCAGCTCCCCCGCGGGGATGGTGGCCCAGTACTTC. Drawing the rest from reference TRBV7-2 and TRBJ2-5, the complete variable domain is GAGVSQSPSNKVTEKGKDVELRCDPISGHTALYWYRQSLGQGLEFLIYFQGNSAPDKSGLPSDRFSAERTGGSVSTLTIQRTQQEDSAVYLCASSSPAGMVAQYFGPGTRLLVL.

The chain employs TRBV9 and TRBJ1-1; no clear D. V was trimmed by 0 bases and J by 3 bases, leaving 12 bases between them. This CDR3 comprises 15 residues. Germline V lookup: CDR1 SGDLS, CDR2 YYNGEE. DNA for the CDR3: TGTGCCAGCAGCGTAGCCGGGAGGGTGGACACTGAAGCTTTCTTT. It codes for CASSVAGRVDTEAFF.

The CDR3 here is CASSPPPSANTGELFF. DNA for the CDR3: TGTGCCAGCTCACCGCCACCTAGCGCCAACACCGGGGAGCTGTTTTTT. The chain recombines TRBV18 with TRBJ2-2; maybe TRBD2 (6 bases). The length of the CDR3 is 16 residues. V was clipped by 3 bases and J by 2 bases, with 13 bases between them. Germline V CDR1 and CDR2: KGHSH, LQKENI.

In regard to this clone: A clone one base away is much larger, so this may be a read error. The chain carries TRBV30 and TRBJ2-7; the match to TRBD2 covers 10 bases. Germline CDR1 GTSNPN, CDR2 SVGIG (reference sequence). The CDR3 runs 14 residues. The CDR3 DNA reads as TGTGCCTGGAGTGTACTAGCGGGGTCCTACGGGCAGTACTTC. Protein sequence: CAWSVLAGSYGQYF.